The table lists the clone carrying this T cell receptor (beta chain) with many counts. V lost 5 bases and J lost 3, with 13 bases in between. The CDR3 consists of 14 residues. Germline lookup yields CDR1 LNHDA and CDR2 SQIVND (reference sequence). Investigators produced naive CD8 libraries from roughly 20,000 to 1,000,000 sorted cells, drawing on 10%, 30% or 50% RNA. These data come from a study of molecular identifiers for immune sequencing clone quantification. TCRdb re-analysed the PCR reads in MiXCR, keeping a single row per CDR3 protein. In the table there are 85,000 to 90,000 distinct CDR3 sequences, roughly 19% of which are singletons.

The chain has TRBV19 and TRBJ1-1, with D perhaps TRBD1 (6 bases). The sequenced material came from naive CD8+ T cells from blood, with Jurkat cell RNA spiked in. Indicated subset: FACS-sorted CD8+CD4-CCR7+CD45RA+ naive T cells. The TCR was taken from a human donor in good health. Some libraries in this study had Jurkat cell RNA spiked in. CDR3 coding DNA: TGTGCCAGTAGTTTAGGACAGCGAGACACTGAAGCTTTCTTT. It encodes CASSLGQRDTEAFF.